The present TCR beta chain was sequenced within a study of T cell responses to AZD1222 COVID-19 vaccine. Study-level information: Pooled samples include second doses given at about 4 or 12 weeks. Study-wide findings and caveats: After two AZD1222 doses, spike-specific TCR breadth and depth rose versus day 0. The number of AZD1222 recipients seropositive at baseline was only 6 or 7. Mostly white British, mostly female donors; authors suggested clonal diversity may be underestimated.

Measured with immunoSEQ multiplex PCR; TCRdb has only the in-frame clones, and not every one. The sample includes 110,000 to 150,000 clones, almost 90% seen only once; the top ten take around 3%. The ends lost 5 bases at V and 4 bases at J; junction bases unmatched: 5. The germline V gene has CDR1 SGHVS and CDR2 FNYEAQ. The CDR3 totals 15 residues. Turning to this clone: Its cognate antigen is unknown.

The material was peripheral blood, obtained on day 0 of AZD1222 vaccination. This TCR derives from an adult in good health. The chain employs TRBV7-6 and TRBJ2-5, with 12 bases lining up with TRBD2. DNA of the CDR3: TGTGCCAGCAGCCGACTAGCGGGAGAGGGAGAGACCCAGTACTTC. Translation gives CASSRLAGEGETQYF.